One T cell receptor (beta chain) is described in this entry. Its antigen remains unidentified. This sample is part of a study of vaccination and CD4 T cells after COVID-19. The CDR3 is 15 amino acids. Trimming took 4 bases from V and 4 from J, leaving 17 bases between them. Per the germline V gene, CDR1 is SGHKS and CDR2 is YYEKEE (reference sequence). Regarding treatment: roughly 11-day PBMC culture with coronavirus spike peptide pools or control peptides (ViraFEST assay). Positive PCR dates spanned March to December 2020, predating US Alpha, Beta and Delta variants. At the Johns Hopkins FTIC core, DNA taken from cultured CD4+ T cells was sequenced by way of the Oncomine TCR Beta short-read assay. Via MiXCR, TCRdb re-called the PCR reads, giving one row per CDR3 protein. The sample holds 4,000 or so distinct CDR3 sequences, about 20% seen once.

The gene calls are TRBV5-5 and TRBJ1-2; possible D gene TRBD1, 5 bases. Sequencing used CD4+ T cells from blood, cultured in vitro. This TCR came from a human donor who had recovered from COVID-19. CDR3 residues: CASSDPGDRSYGYTF. The CDR3 coding sequence is TGTGCCAGCAGCGACCCAGGTGACAGAAGCTATGGCTACACCTTC.